The 17 T cell receptor beta chains below all came from one sample that was sequenced in a study of blood T cell repertoires in COVID-19 (TCRdb year 2020). The library was produced with the immunoSEQ multiplex PCR assay. Held by TCRdb, this immuneACCESS table contains in-frame sequences only and omits some clones. Under half of the omission traces to an unresolved V gene where checked; the cause of the rest is unknown. The sample profile shows under 300,000 clones; 88% of them were found once. Clones ranked in the top ten supply roughly 0.8% of the sample. Source material: peripheral blood. The receptors were gathered from a woman in her thirties with acute or convalescent COVID-19.

The genes are TRBV6-5 and TRBJ1-1; 7 nucleotides match TRBD1. Germline loops: CDR1 MNHEY, CDR2 SVGAGI. CDR3 length equals 11 residues. With V trimmed by 5 bases and J by 10 bases, 4 bases remained unmatched. The CDR3 is CASSIQGSAFF. In DNA, the CDR3 is TGTGCCAGCAGTATACAGGGGTCAGCTTTCTTT.

The chain uses TRBV19 and TRBJ2-3; the D gene is possibly TRBD1 (5 bases). This CDR3 has 16 residues. Germline V gene lookup returns CDR1 LNHDA and CDR2 SQIVND (reference sequence). Trimming shortened V by 3 bases and J by 2 bases, and 15 bases separated the two germline ends. The DNA of the CDR3 is TGTGCCAGTAGTATCCAGGGCCCATTTTCCACAGATACGCAGTATTTT. It specifies CASSIQGPFSTDTQYF.

This clone appeared a few times. The chain links TRBV19 to TRBJ1-2; D is uncertain. CDR1 is LNHDA, CDR2 SQIVND, per germline (reference sequence). This CDR3 is built from 14 residues. V lost 2 bases and J lost 5, with 12 bases in between. CDR3: CASSIRSDQYGYTF. CDR3 DNA sequence: TGTGCCAGTAGTATAAGGAGCGATCAGTATGGCTACACCTTC.

J is TRBJ2-3 and V is TRBV10-3; 8 nucleotides align to TRBD2. Per the germline V gene, CDR1 is ENHRY and CDR2 is SYGVKD. J gave up 2 bases and V 4 bases, and 11 bases lay outside the gene matches. CDR3 length equals 17 residues. CDR3 sequence: CAISGSWTSFPTDTQYF. The CDR3 DNA sequence: TGTGCCATCAGTGGCTCTTGGACTAGCTTCCCCACAGATACGCAGTATTTT.

The J gene is TRBJ1-6, the V gene TRBV30, with 7 bases aligning to TRBD1. The V gene's germline CDR1 is GTSNPN and CDR2 SVGIG (reference sequence). The CDR3 totals 13 residues. The trim removed 3 bases at V and 10 bases at J, leaving 6 bases unmatched. The CDR3 loop is CAWRTGTDSPLHF. DNA for the CDR3: TGTGCCTGGAGGACAGGGACGGACTCACCCCTCCACTTT.

The chain combines TRBV11-3 with TRBJ1-3, with a tentative D call TRBD1 (6 bases). The germline V and J ends were trimmed by 5 bases and 4 bases, with 9 bases remaining between them. The CDR3 is 13 residues long. Looked up from germline, CDR1 is SGHNT and CDR2 is YENEEA. The CDR3 here is CASSTGQGNTIYF. The CDR3 DNA sequence: TGTGCCAGCAGCACCGGACAGGGAAACACCATATATTTT.

The rearrangement joins TRBV6-5 to TRBJ2-1; TRBD2 agrees at 9 bases. This CDR3 contains 16 residues. Germline V gene sequence: CDR1 MNHEY, CDR2 SVGAGI. J lost 8 bases, V lost 2 bases, and 10 bases had no gene match. Written as DNA, the CDR3 is TGTGCCAGCAGTTACCGGTTTAGCGGGAGTCTCGATGAGCAGTTCTTC. It yields the protein CASSYRFSGSLDEQFF.

The chain joins TRBV5-1 to TRBJ2-7, with D possibly TRBD2 on 6 matching bases. This CDR3 has 14 residues. Per germline, CDR1 SGHRS and CDR2 YFSETQ. V was shortened by 4 bases and J by 3 bases, with 14 bases between the two germline ends. In nucleotides, the CDR3 is TGCGCCAGCAGCCCGGAGCCGGAGGGCTACGAGCAGTACTTC. It is translated as CASSPEPEGYEQYF.

The chain carries TRBV7-2 and TRBJ1-6; the match to TRBD1 covers 10 bases. After removal of 5 bases from V and 9 bases from J, the junction contained 4 bases not matched to a gene. This CDR3 has 14 amino acids. The germline gives CDR1 SGHTA, CDR2 FQGNSA. The CDR3 sequence: CASSRDRGGSPLHF. The DNA for the CDR3 is TGTGCCAGCAGCCGGGACAGGGGAGGTTCACCCCTCCACTTT.

V gene TRBV5-8 combines with J gene TRBJ1-4; weak D call: TRBD1 (6 bases). V shed 4 bases and J shed 5 bases, with 15 bases lying between them. This CDR3 spans 15 amino acids. The germline gives CDR1 SGHTS, CDR2 YDEGEE. The CDR3 DNA sequence: TGTGCCAGCAGCCCGATACAGGGAGAAAATGAAAAACTGTTTTTT. It codes for CASSPIQGENEKLFF.

The CDR3 bases are TGCGCCAGCAGTGAGAGGTTTAGGACTAGCGCCAACAATGAGCAGTTCTTC. This encodes CASSERFRTSANNEQFF. The chain recombines TRBV10-1 with TRBJ2-1; 9 bases are shared with TRBD2. There are 17 residues in the CDR3. Trimming removed 2 bases from V and 5 bases from J; junction bases left unmatched: 10. From germline, CDR1 is WNHNN and CDR2 SYGVQD (reference sequence).

V gene TRBV7-8 combines with J gene TRBJ1-5; the match to TRBD1 covers 8 bases. Germline-derived CDR1 and CDR2 are SGHVS and FQNEAQ. The V gene end was trimmed by 1 base and the J gene end by 4 bases; junction bases not matched to a gene: 3. The CDR3 totals 15 residues. The DNA of the CDR3 is TGTGCCAGCAGCTTAGGTCGGACAGGGAATCAGCCCCAGCATTTT. It specifies CASSLGRTGNQPQHF.

J is TRBJ2-7 and V is TRBV7-2; D not certain. V was cut by 5 bases and J by 2 bases, with 4 bases left in between. This CDR3 has 11 amino acids. CDR1 is SGHTA and CDR2 is FQGNSA in the germline V gene. The CDR3 region has the DNA TGTGCCAGCAGCCTTACCTACGAGCAGTACTTC. Amino acids: CASSLTYEQYF.

The chain links TRBV30 to TRBJ1-4; tentatively, D is TRBD1 (6 bases). With 5 bases removed from V and 8 bases from J, the gap between germline ends came to 9 bases. There are 11 residues in the CDR3. CDR1 and CDR2 (germline): GTSNPN, SVGIG (reference sequence). CDR3 nucleotide sequence: TGTGCCTGGCGTACAGGGGAAAAACTGTTTTTT. This translates into CAWRTGEKLFF.

This clone came up once. This sequence joins TRBV30 and TRBJ1-3; possibly TRBD1 for D (6 bases). This CDR3 comprises 15 residues. Between the trimmed V and J ends, which lost 0 bases and 3 bases, there was a span of 12 bases. Germline values: CDR1 GTSNPN, CDR2 SVGIG (reference sequence). CDR3 region: CAWSVGGLGGNTIYF. The CDR3, as DNA: TGTGCCTGGAGTGTGGGGGGGCTGGGTGGAAACACCATATATTTT.

The chain employs TRBV15 and TRBJ2-1; D is possibly TRBD1 (6 bases). V was pared by 1 base and J by 1 base, with 8 bases between. CDR1 is LNHNV and CDR2 is YYDKDF in the germline V gene (reference sequence). The CDR3 covers 15 residues. The CDR3 nucleotides are TGTGCCACCAGCAGAGGTACAGGGTCCTACAATGAGCAGTTCTTC. It is translated as CATSRGTGSYNEQFF. Drawing the rest from reference TRBV15 and TRBJ2-1, the complete variable domain is DAMVIQNPRYQVTQFGKPVTLSCSQTLNHNVMYWYQQKSSQAPKLLFHYYDKDFNNEADTPDNFQSRRPNTSFCFLDIRSPGLGDTAMYLCATSRGTGSYNEQFFGPGTRLTVL.

J is TRBJ2-3 and V is TRBV27; D unresolved. This CDR3 is 16 amino acids long. Per germline, CDR1 MNHEY and CDR2 SMNVEV (reference sequence). Trimming removed 2 bases at V and 2 bases at J, with 14 bases between. The CDR3 coding sequence is TGTGCCAGCAGTTTACAGGCCGACGGAAACACAGATACGCAGTATTTT. Translating it yields CASSLQADGNTDTQYF.